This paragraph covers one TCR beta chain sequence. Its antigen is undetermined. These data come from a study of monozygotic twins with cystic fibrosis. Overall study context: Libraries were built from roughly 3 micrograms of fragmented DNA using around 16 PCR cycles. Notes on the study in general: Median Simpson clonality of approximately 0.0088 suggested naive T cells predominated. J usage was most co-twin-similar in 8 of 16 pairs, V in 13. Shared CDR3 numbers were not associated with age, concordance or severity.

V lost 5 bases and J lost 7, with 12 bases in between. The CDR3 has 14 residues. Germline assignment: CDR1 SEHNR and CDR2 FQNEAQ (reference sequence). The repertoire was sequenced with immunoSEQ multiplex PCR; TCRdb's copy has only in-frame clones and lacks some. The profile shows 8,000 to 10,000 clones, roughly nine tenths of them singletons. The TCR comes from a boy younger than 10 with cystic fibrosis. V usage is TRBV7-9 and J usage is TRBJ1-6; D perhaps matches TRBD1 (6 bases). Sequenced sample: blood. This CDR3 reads CASSAPGHNSPLHF. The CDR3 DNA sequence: TGTGCCAGCAGCGCACCGGGACACAATTCACCCCTCCACTTT.